The 28 T cell receptor beta chains below were found in one sample sequenced in a study of blood T cell repertoires in COVID-19. Clones were read by immunoSEQ multiplex PCR, and TCRdb kept only the in-frame ones, dropping some. The sample lists some 340,000 clones; about 87% were seen once. The sequencing input was PBMCs or T cells enriched from blood (not recorded which). These receptors came from a woman in her 30s who had recovered from COVID-19.

In DNA, the CDR3 is TGTGCCAGCAGCCTAGTAGCCGGGACAGGTATCGAGCAGTACTTC. Protein: CASSLVAGTGIEQYF. The chain links TRBV7-2 to TRBJ2-7; 8 nucleotides line up with TRBD1. The germline V gene has CDR1 SGHTA and CDR2 FQGNSA. The CDR3 has 15 amino acids. The V segment lost 5 bases and the J segment 6 bases; nucleotides outside the gene matches: 12.

The CDR3 reads CASSSPGTGSAAEAFF. CDR3 nucleotides: TGTGCCAGCAGTTCCCCCGGGACAGGGTCGGCCGCTGAAGCTTTCTTT. V gene TRBV6-5 combines with J gene TRBJ1-1, with 9 bases lining up with TRBD1. Germline lookup yields CDR1 MNHEY and CDR2 SVGAGI. Trimming took 4 bases from V and 6 from J; bases not matched to a gene: 12. The CDR3 spans 16 residues.

This clone is a singleton in its sample. This chain links TRBV3-1 (or the pseudogene TRBV3-2) with TRBJ1-3, with D uncertain. Trimming shortened V by 0 bases and J by 9 bases, and 15 bases separated the two germline ends. This CDR3 is 15 amino acids long. The germline CDR1 and CDR2 sequences are LGHDT and YNNKEL (reference sequence). CDR3 residues: CASSQDPQAEGTIYF. The CDR3 nucleotides read TGTGCCAGCAGCCAAGATCCGCAGGCTGAGGGCACCATATATTTT.

This rearrangement joins TRBV20-1 to TRBJ1-4, with TRBD1 as a possible D gene (6 bases). The CDR3 sequence is 13 residues long. Germline assignment: CDR1 DFQATT and CDR2 SNEGSKA (reference sequence). Trimming stripped 3 bases from V and 6 bases from J, with 11 bases between. Here the CDR3 DNA reads TGCAGTGCTAGTGGGGGGCTGGATGAAAAACTGTTTTTT. It encodes CSASGGLDEKLFF.

The chain is built from TRBV30 and TRBJ2-1; 7 nucleotides align to TRBD1. Germline V CDR1 and CDR2: GTSNPN, SVGIG (reference sequence). V shed 5 bases, J shed 6 bases, and the junction held 7 bases outside the gene matches. The CDR3 runs to 13 residues. This chain's CDR3 is CAWATGLSNEQFF. The CDR3 coding sequence is TGTGCCTGGGCGACAGGGCTGAGCAATGAGCAGTTCTTC.

V and J are TRBV19 and TRBJ1-4, with TRBD1 identical over 9 bases. With V trimmed by 6 bases and J by 7 bases, 3 bases remained unmatched. The germline CDR1 and CDR2 sequences are LNHDA and SQIVND (reference sequence). The CDR3 sequence is 13 residues long. The DNA for the CDR3 is TGTGCCAGTAGAGACAGGGGGTCTGAAAAACTGTTTTTT. This translates into CASRDRGSEKLFF.

The J gene is TRBJ2-7, the V gene TRBV6-2 or TRBV6-3; D call uncertain. Germline V gene lookup returns CDR1 MNHEY and CDR2 SVGEGT. The CDR3 is 13 amino acids. V was clipped by 4 bases and J by 0 bases, with 7 bases between them. CDR3 sequence reads: CASSFLSSYEQYF. The CDR3 DNA follows: TGTGCCAGCAGTTTCCTCAGCTCCTACGAGCAGTACTTC.

The chain has TRBV30 and TRBJ1-6, with D uncertain. Germline V lookup: CDR1 GTSNPN, CDR2 SVGIG (reference sequence). This CDR3 contains 12 residues. V was shortened by 8 bases and J by 7 bases, with 12 bases between the two germline ends. As DNA, the CDR3 is TGTGCCCGGGGTCGGGAGAATTCACCCCTCCACTTT. It specifies CARGRENSPLHF.

This rearrangement joins TRBV30 to TRBJ1-2; 7 bases map to TRBD1. Germline-derived CDR1 and CDR2 are GTSNPN and SVGIG (reference sequence). Germline trimming cut 0 bases from V and 2 bases from J; bases unmatched to any gene: 3. The CDR3 is 14 residues long. The CDR3 sequence: CAWSVLTGNYGYTF. For the CDR3, the DNA is TGTGCCTGGAGTGTACTGACAGGGAACTATGGCTACACCTTC.

In this sample, this clone turned up once. The chain employs TRBV19 and TRBJ1-1; D is unclear. Trimming removed 6 bases from V and 2 bases from J, with 19 bases in between. Germline lookup yields CDR1 LNHDA and CDR2 SQIVND (reference sequence). The CDR3 loop spans 16 amino acids. Written as DNA, the CDR3 is TGTGCCAGTAGAAATAGCCCGGGAGCGGCCAACACTGAAGCTTTCTTT. Encoded protein: CASRNSPGAANTEAFF. Drawing the rest from reference TRBV19 and TRBJ1-1, the complete variable domain is DGGITQSPKYLFRKEGQNVTLSCEQNLNHDAMYWYRQDPGQGLRLIYYSQIVNDFQKGDIAEGYSVSREKKESFPLTVTSAQKNPTAFYLCASRNSPGAANTEAFFGQGTRLTVV.

The DNA of the CDR3 is TGCAGCGTTGAATGGACAGGGGTGAACACCGGGGAGCTGTTTTTT. Amino acid sequence: CSVEWTGVNTGELFF. The V gene is TRBV29-1, the J gene TRBJ2-2; 9 bases are a match to TRBD1. Per germline, CDR1 SQVTM and CDR2 ANQGSEA. The CDR3 contains 15 residues. The V and J ends lost 2 bases and 1 base, in that order; junction bases with no gene match: 2.

The rearrangement uses TRBV18 and TRBJ1-2; D is possibly TRBD1 (5 bases). Between the trimmed V and J ends, which lost 3 bases and 4 bases, there was a span of 12 bases. This CDR3 has 14 amino acids. Germline V gene data show CDR1 as KGHSH and CDR2 as LQKENI. The CDR3 reads CASSPLDGGYGYTF. The CDR3 nucleotides are TGTGCCAGCTCACCTTTAGACGGGGGCTATGGCTACACCTTC.

V is TRBV28 and J is TRBJ1-6; no firm D call. This CDR3 contains 19 residues. Germline CDR1 is MDHEN and CDR2 is SYDVKM. V lost 1 base, J lost 5 bases, and 21 bases lay in between. CDR3 amino acids: CASSLSGLKRSRDNSPLHF. CDR3 coding DNA: TGTGCCAGCAGTTTATCGGGTCTCAAAAGGAGTCGAGATAATTCACCCCTCCACTTT.

The rearrangement links TRBV12-3 or TRBV12-4 to TRBJ2-7; D gene unclear. The ends were cut back, 1 base at V and 4 bases at J, with 5 bases in the middle. The CDR3 contains 12 residues. CDR3 sequence reads: CASSLGLYEQYF. CDR3 sequence (DNA): TGTGCCAGCAGTTTAGGTCTGTACGAGCAGTACTTC.

The chain has TRBV24-1 and TRBJ1-2; TRBD1 might be the D (6 bases). V lost 3 bases and J lost 2, with 12 bases in between. CDR1 is KGHDR and CDR2 is SFDVKD in the germline V gene. There are 15 residues in the CDR3. The CDR3 bases are TGTGCCACCAGTGATCGTGGTCAGGGGAACTATGGCTACACCTTC. Translation gives CATSDRGQGNYGYTF.

This clone occurred once. The chain combines TRBV5-1 with TRBJ2-3, with D possibly matching TRBD1 (6 bases). CDR1 is SGHRS, CDR2 YFSETQ, per germline. CDR3 length: 14 residues. V lost 2 bases and J lost 4, with 11 bases in between. The CDR3 sequence: CASSFQTGPDTQYF. As DNA, the CDR3 is TGCGCCAGCAGCTTTCAGACAGGACCAGATACGCAGTATTTT. Full variable domain (outside the CDR3, taken from reference TRBV5-1 and TRBJ2-3): KAGVTQTPRYLIKTRGQQVTLSCSPISGHRSVSWYQQTPGQGLQFLFEYFSETQRNKGNFPGRFSGRQFSNSRSEMNVSTLELGDSALYLCASSFQTGPDTQYFGPGTRLTVL.

On this clone itself: This specimen includes other DNA sequences encoding the same CDR3. The chain joins TRBV7-2 to TRBJ2-5; 14 bases align to TRBD2. The CDR3 totals 16 residues. With 4 bases clipped from V and 2 bases from J, the junction kept 3 bases outside the gene matches. Germline V gene data show CDR1 as SGHTA and CDR2 as FQGNSA. CDR3 in amino acids: CASSSGLAGGQETQYF. CDR3 in DNA: TGTGCCAGCAGCTCAGGACTAGCGGGGGGACAAGAGACCCAGTACTTC.

CDR3 sequence reads: CASRLQGVVSEAFF. For the CDR3, the DNA is TGTGCCAGCAGGTTACAGGGCGTAGTCTCTGAAGCTTTCTTT. This rearrangement joins TRBV27 to TRBJ1-1; D is possibly TRBD1 (6 bases). The germline V and J ends were trimmed by 6 bases and 6 bases, with 17 bases remaining between them. The germline V gene encodes CDR1 MNHEY and CDR2 SMNVEV (reference sequence). The CDR3 spans 14 residues.

This sequence joins TRBV3-1 (or the pseudogene TRBV3-2) and TRBJ1-3, with D perhaps matching TRBD1 (5 bases). V lost 3 bases and J lost 0, with 12 bases in between. The CDR3 totals 16 residues. Germline CDR1 LGHDT, CDR2 YNNKEL (reference sequence). CDR3 sequence: CASSHTGDYSGNTIYF. The CDR3 DNA reads as TGTGCCAGCAGCCATACCGGGGACTACTCTGGAAACACCATATATTTT.

The rearrangement uses TRBV30 and TRBJ1-6; 9 positions match TRBD1. J was trimmed by 7 bases and V by 5 bases; bases with no gene match: 6. From germline, CDR1 is GTSNPN and CDR2 SVGIG (reference sequence). The CDR3 has 14 amino acids. CDR3 region: CAWLRTGVNSPLHF. The CDR3 bases are TGTGCCTGGTTACGGACAGGGGTCAATTCACCCCTCCACTTT.

The CDR3 bases are TGTGCCAGCAGTGAAGCGTGGGGGCCCACAGATACGCAGTATTTT. Encoded protein: CASSEAWGPTDTQYF. The rearrangement uses TRBV6-1 and TRBJ2-3; maybe TRBD1 (6 bases). V was shortened by 0 bases and J by 2 bases, with 9 bases between the two germline ends. The CDR3 is 15 amino acids. Germline V gene sequence: CDR1 MNHNS, CDR2 SASEGT.

As concerns this clone: This sample includes further DNA sequences coding for the same CDR3. The CDR3 loop reads CASSLTGNTEAFF. The CDR3 bases are TGTGCCAGCAGCCTCACAGGGAACACTGAAGCTTTCTTT. The V and J genes are TRBV12-3 or TRBV12-4 and TRBJ1-1, with D possibly TRBD1 on 5 matching bases. Deletions cut 6 bases from V and 1 base from J, with 9 bases between. CDR3 length equals 13 residues.

This clone was seen only once. The chain couples TRBV5-1 to TRBJ1-1; D might be TRBD1 (6 bases). CDR1 and CDR2 from the germline V gene are SGHRS and YFSETQ. CDR3 length: 13 amino acids. Trimming took 0 bases from V and 11 from J, leaving 14 bases between them. CDR3 protein: CASSLGSAGEAFF. DNA of the CDR3: TGCGCCAGCAGCTTGGGGTCAGCAGGGGAGGCTTTCTTT.

The chain recombines TRBV18 with TRBJ2-7, with 7 bases aligning to TRBD1. This CDR3 has 15 residues. J gave up 6 bases and V 5 bases, and 13 bases lay outside the gene matches. The germline V gene has CDR1 KGHSH and CDR2 LQKENI. CDR3 sequence reads: CASSTRSTGLGEQYF. The CDR3 bases are TGTGCCAGCTCAACAAGATCGACAGGGTTGGGCGAGCAGTACTTC.

The sample holds one count of this clone. The chain employs TRBV4-1 and TRBJ1-2; 7 bases are a match to TRBD1. CDR1 is MGHRA and CDR2 is YSYEKL in the germline V gene. The CDR3 runs 17 residues. V shed 0 bases and J 7 bases; nucleotides not matched to a gene: 14. CDR3 region: CASSQDLVRGGWSGYTF. The CDR3 DNA follows: TGCGCCAGCAGCCAAGATTTGGTGAGAGGGGGCTGGAGTGGCTACACCTTC.

The CDR3 protein is CATAGGQGATGELFF. Here the CDR3 DNA reads TGTGCCACCGCGGGGGGACAGGGGGCCACCGGGGAGCTGTTTTTT. The V call is TRBV24-1, the J call TRBJ2-2, with 12 bases matching TRBD1. Trimming removed 9 bases from V and 4 bases from J; junction bases left unmatched: 5. Germline V gene sequence: CDR1 KGHDR, CDR2 SFDVKD. This CDR3 contains 15 residues.

The chain joins TRBV3-1 (or the pseudogene TRBV3-2) to TRBJ2-3; 8 bases are a match to TRBD2. The germline gives CDR1 LGHDT, CDR2 YNNKEL (reference sequence). The CDR3 covers 14 residues. The V and J ends lost 5 bases and 3 bases, in that order; junction bases with no gene match: 4. As DNA, the CDR3 is TGTGCCAGCAGCTTACGGGGGGGGACAGATACGCAGTATTTT. This gives the protein CASSLRGGTDTQYF.

As DNA, the CDR3 is TGTGCCATCAGTGAGGGACAGGGGTTCGGCACAGATACGCAGTATTTT. It codes for CAISEGQGFGTDTQYF. The V and J genes are TRBV10-3 and TRBJ2-3; TRBD1 agrees at 9 bases. V trimming: 2 bases; J trimming: 1 base; junction bases outside the gene matches: 4. In germline, CDR1 is ENHRY, CDR2 SYGVKD. There are 16 residues in the CDR3.